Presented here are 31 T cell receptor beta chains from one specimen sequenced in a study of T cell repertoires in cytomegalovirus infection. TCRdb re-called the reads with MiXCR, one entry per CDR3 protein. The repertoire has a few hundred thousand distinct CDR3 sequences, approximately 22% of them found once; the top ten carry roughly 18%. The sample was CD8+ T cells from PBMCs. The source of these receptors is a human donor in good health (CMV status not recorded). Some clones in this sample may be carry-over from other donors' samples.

In nucleotides, the CDR3 is TGCAGCGTCTCCGGGACTAGCTCTAACAATGAGCAGTTCTTC. Translated: CSVSGTSSNNEQFF. The chain carries TRBV29-1 and TRBJ2-1, with TRBD2 matching over 9 bases. Per the germline V gene, CDR1 is SQVTM and CDR2 is ANQGSEA. There are 14 residues in the CDR3. Trimming removed 6 bases from V and 5 bases from J; junction bases left unmatched: 8.

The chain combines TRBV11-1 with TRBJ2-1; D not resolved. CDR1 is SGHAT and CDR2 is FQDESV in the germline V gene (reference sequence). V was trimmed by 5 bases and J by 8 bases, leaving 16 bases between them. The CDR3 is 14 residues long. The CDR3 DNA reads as TGTGCCAGCAGCCAGGCGAGACAATTCTATGAGCAGTTCTTC. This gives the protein CASSQARQFYEQFF.

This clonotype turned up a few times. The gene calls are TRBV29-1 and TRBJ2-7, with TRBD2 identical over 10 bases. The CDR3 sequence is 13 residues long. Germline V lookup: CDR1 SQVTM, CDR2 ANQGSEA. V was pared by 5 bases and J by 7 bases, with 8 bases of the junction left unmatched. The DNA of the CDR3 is TGCAGCGTTTGGGGGCTAGCGGGGGCTGAGCAGTACTTC. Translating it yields CSVWGLAGAEQYF.

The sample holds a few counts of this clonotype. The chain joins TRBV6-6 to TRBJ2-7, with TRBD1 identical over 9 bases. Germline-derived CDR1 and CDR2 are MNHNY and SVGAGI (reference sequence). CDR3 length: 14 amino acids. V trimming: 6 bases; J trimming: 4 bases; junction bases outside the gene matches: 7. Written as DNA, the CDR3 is TGTGCCAGCAGCCTGGACAGGGGTAGTTACGAGCAGTACTTC. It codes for CASSLDRGSYEQYF.

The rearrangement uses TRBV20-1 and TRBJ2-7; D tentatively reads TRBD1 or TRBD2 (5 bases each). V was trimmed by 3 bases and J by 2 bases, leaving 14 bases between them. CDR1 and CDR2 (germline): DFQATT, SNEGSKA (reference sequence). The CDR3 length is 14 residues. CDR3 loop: CSARSRDGPYEQYF. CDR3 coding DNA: TGCAGTGCTAGGTCCCGGGACGGTCCCTACGAGCAGTACTTC.

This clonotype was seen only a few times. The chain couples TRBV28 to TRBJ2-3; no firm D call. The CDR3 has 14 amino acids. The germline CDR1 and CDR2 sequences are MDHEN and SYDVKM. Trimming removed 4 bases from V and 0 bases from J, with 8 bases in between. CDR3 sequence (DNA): TGTGCCAGCAGTTCAACCTCTAGCACAGATACGCAGTATTTT. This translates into CASSSTSSTDTQYF.

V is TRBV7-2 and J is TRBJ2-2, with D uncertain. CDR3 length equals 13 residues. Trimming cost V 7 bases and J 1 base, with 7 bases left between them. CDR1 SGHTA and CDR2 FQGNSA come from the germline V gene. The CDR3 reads CASKYQNTGELFF. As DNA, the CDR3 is TGTGCCAGCAAGTACCAGAACACCGGGGAGCTGTTTTTT.

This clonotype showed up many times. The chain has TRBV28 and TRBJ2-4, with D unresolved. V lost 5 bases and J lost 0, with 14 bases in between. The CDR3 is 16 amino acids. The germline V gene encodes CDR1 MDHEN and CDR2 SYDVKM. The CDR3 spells CASSLTTYLAKNIQYF. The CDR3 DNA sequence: TGTGCCAGCAGTCTTACTACGTATTTAGCCAAAAACATTCAGTACTTC.

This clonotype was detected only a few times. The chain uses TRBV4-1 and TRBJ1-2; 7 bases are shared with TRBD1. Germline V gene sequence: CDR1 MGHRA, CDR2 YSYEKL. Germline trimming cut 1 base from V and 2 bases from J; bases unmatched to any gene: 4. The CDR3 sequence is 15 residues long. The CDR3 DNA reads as TGCGCCAGCAGCCAAGGACAGGGCTACAACTATGGCTACACCTTC. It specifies CASSQGQGYNYGYTF.

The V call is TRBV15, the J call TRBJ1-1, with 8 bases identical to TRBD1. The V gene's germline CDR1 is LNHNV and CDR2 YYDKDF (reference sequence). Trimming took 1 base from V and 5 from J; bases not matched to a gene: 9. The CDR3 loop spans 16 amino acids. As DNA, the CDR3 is TGTGCCACCAGCAGAGCCAACACAGGGGGTGGGACTGAAGCTTTCTTT. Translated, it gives CATSRANTGGGTEAFF.

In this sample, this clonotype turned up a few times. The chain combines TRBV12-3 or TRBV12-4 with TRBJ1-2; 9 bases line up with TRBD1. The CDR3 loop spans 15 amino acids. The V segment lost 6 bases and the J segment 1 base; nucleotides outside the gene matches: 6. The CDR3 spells CASSPGQGINYGYTF. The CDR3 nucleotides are TGTGCCAGCAGCCCGGGACAGGGTATTAACTATGGCTACACCTTC.

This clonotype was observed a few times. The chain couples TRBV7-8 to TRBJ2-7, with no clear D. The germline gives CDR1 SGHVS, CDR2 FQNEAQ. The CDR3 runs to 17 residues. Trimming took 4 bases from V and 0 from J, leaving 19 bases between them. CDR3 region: CASSSNPRVTSSYEQYF. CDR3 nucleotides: TGTGCCAGCAGCTCGAATCCTAGGGTAACGAGCTCCTACGAGCAGTACTTC.

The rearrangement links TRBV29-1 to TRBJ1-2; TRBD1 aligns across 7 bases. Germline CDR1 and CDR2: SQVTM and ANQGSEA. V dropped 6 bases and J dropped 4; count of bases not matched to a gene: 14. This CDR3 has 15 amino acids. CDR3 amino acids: CSVPLGGGLSYGYTF. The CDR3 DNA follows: TGCAGCGTCCCACTCGGAGGGGGCTTATCCTATGGCTACACCTTC. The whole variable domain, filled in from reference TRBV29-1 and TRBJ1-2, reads SAVISQKPSRDICQRGTSLTIQCQVDSQVTMMFWYRQQPGQSLTLIATANQGSEATYESGFVIDKFPISRPNLTFSTLTVSNMSPEDSSIYLCSVPLGGGLSYGYTFGSGTRLTVV.

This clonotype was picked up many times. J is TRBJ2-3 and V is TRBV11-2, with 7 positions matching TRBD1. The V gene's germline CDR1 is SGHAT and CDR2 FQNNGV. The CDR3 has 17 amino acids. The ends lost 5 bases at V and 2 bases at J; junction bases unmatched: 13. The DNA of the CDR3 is TGTGCCAGCAGCCCTATTGGACAGGAGAGAGACACAGATACGCAGTATTTT. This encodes CASSPIGQERDTDTQYF.

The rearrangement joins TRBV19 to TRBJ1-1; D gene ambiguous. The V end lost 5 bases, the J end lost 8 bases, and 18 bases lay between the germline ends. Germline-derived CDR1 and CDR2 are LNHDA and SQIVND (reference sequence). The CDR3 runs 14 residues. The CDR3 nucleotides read TGTGCCAGTAGTCCAGCGGTGGGGTCGGGGGAAGCTTTCTTT. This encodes CASSPAVGSGEAFF.

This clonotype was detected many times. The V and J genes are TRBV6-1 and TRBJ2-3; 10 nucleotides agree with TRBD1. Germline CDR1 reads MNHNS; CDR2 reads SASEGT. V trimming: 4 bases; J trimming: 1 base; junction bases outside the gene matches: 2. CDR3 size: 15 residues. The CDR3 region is CASSAGQGGTDTQYF. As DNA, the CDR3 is TGTGCCAGCAGTGCCGGACAGGGGGGCACAGATACGCAGTATTTT.

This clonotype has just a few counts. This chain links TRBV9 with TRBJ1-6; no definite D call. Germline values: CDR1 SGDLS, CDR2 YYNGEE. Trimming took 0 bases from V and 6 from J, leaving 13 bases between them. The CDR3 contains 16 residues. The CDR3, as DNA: TGTGCCAGCAGCGTAGGAGCACAGACGCCTAATTCACCCCTCCACTTT. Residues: CASSVGAQTPNSPLHF.

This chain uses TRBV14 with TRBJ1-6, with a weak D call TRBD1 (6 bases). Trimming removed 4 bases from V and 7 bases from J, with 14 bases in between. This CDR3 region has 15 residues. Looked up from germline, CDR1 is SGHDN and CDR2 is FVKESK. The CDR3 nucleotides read TGTGCCAGCAGCCCTTACGGGACACACAATTCACCCCTCCACTTT. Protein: CASSPYGTHNSPLHF. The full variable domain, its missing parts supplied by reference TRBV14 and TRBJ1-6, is EAGVTQFPSHSVIEKGQTVTLRCDPISGHDNLYWYRRVMGKEIKFLLHFVKESKQDESGMPNNRFLAERTGGTYSTLKVQPAELEDSGVYFCASSPYGTHNSPLHFGNGTRLTVT.

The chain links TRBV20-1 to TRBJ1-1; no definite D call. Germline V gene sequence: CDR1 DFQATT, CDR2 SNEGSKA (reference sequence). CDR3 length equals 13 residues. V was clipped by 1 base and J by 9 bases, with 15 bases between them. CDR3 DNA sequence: TGCAGTGCTAGAGGTCCGGGGTTGGGTAAAGCTTTCTTT. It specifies CSARGPGLGKAFF.

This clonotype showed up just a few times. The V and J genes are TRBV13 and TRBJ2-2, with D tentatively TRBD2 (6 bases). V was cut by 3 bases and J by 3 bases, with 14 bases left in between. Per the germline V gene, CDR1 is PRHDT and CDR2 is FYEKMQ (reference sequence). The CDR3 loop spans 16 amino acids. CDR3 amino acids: CASSFATRVDTGELFF. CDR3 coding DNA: TGTGCCAGCAGCTTTGCGACTAGAGTTGACACCGGGGAGCTGTTTTTT.

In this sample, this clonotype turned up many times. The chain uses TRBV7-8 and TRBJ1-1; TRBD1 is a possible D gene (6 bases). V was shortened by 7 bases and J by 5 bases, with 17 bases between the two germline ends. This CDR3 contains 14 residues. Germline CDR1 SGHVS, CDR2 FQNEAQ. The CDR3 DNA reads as TGTGCCAGCACCGCGGGGGGGCTGGATACTGAAGCTTTCTTT. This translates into CASTAGGLDTEAFF. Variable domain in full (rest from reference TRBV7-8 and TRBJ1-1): GAGVSQSPRYKVAKRGQDVALRCDPISGHVSLFWYQQALGQGPEFLTYFQNEAQLDKSGLPSDRFFAERPEGSVSTLKIQRTQQEDSAVYLCASTAGGLDTEAFFGQGTRLTVV.

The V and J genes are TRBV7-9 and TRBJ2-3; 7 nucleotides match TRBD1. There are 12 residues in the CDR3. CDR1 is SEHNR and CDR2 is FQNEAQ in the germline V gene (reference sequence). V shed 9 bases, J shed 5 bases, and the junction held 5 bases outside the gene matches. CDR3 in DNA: TGTGCCAGACAGGGGCAGGGAGATACGCAGTATTTT. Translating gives CARQGQGDTQYF.

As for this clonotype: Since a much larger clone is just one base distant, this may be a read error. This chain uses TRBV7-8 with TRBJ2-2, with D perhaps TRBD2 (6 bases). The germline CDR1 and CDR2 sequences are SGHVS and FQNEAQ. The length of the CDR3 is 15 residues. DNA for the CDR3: TGTGCCAGCACAGCTTGGGAGGTGAACATCGGGGAGCTGTTTTTT. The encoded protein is CASTAWEVNIGELFF.

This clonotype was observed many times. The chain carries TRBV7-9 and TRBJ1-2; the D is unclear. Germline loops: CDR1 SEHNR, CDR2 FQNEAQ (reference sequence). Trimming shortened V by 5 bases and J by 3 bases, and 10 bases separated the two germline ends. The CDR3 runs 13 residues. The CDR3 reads CASSEDGYYGYTF. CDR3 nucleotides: TGTGCCAGCAGCGAAGATGGGTACTATGGCTACACCTTC.

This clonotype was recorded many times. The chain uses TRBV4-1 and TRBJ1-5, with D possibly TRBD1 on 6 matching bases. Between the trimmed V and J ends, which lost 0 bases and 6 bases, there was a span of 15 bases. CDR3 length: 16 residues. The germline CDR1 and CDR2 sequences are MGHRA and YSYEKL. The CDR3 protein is CASSQDGGALSQPQHF. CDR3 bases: TGCGCCAGCAGCCAAGACGGGGGGGCCCTAAGTCAGCCCCAGCATTTT.

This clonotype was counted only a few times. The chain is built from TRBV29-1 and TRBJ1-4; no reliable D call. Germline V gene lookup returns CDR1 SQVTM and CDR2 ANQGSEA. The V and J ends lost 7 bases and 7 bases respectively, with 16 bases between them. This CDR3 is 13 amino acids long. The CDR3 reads CSAPTDNGEKLFF. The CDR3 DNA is TGCAGCGCACCCACGGATAATGGTGAAAAACTGTTTTTT.

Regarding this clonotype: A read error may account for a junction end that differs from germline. The CDR3 nucleotides read TGTGCCAGCGGGGACAGCTCCTACAATGACCAGTTCTTC. Translated, it gives CASGDSSYNDQFF. The chain combines TRBV2 with TRBJ2-1, with 7 bases lining up with TRBD1. The germline V gene has CDR1 SNHLY and CDR2 FYNNEI. CDR3 length equals 13 residues.

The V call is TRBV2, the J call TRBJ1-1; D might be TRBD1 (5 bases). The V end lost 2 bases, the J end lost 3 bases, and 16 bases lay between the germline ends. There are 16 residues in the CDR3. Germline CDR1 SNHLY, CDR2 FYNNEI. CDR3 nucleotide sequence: TGTGCCAGCAGTGAAAACGGCGCAGGGTCGGACACTGAAGCTTTCTTT. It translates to CASSENGAGSDTEAFF.

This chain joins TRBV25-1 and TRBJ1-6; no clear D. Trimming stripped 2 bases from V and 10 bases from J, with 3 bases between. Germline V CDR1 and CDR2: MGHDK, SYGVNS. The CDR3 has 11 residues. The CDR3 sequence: CASSEGSPLHF. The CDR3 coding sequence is TGTGCCAGCAGTGAAGGCTCACCCCTCCACTTT.

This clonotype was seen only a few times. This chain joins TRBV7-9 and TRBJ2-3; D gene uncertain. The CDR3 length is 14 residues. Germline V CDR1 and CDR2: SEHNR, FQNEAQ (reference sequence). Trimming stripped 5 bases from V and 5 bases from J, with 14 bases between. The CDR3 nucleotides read TGTGCCAGCAGCGGCCCGGAGCCCGGAGATACGCAGTATTTT. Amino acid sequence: CASSGPEPGDTQYF. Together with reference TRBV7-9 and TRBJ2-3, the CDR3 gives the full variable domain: DTGVSQNPRHKITKRGQNVTFRCDPISEHNRLYWYRQTLGQGPEFLTYFQNEAQLEKSRLLSDRFSAERPKGSFSTLEIQRTEQGDSAMYLCASSGPEPGDTQYFGPGTRLTVL.

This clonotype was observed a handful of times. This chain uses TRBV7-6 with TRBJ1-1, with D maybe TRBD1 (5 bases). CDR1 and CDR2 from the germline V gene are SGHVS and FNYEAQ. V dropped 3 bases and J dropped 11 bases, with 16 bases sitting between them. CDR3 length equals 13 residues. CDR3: CASSFEAGGTAFF. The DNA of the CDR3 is TGTGCCAGCAGCTTTGAGGCAGGCGGGACGGCTTTCTTT.